This record covers a single T cell receptor (beta chain). The record originates from a study of shared clonotypes between healthy human individuals. Several immunoSEQ plates received, in even portions, the genomic DNA of each subset. Data came from immunoSEQ multiplex PCR; TCRdb stores just in-frame clones and leaves some out. The sample shows about 700,000 clones, just over 90% of them seen only once. The naive CD8 population came from CD45RO-negative cells selected for CCR7, without terminally differentiated effector memory CD45RA+ cells. Specimen: naive CD8+ T cells sorted from blood. The TCR originated in a man aged 25 to 40 in good health.

The CDR3 spells CAWSAGQGFTGYGYTF. The CDR3 DNA sequence: TGTGCCTGGAGTGCGGGACAGGGTTTTACTGGCTATGGCTACACCTTC. This chain uses TRBV30 with TRBJ1-2, with 9 bases that match TRBD1. V was clipped by 1 base and J by 4 bases; unmatched bases: 10. CDR1 is GTSNPN, CDR2 SVGIG, per germline (reference sequence). The length of the CDR3 is 16 residues.